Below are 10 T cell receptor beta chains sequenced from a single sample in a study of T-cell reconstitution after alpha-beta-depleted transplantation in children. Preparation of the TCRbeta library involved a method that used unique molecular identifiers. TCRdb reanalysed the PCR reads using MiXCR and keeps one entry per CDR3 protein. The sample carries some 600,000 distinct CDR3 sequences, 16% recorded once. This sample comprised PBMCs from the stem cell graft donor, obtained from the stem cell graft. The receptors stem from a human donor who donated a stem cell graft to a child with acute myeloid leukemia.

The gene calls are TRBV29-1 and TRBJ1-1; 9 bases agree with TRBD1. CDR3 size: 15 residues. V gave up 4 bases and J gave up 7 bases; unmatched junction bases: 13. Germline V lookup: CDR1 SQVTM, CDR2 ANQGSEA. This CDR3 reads CSVASVGTGRFEAFF. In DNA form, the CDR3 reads TGCAGCGTTGCCAGTGTGGGGACAGGGAGGTTTGAAGCTTTCTTT. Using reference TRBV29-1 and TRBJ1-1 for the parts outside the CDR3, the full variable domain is SAVISQKPSRDICQRGTSLTIQCQVDSQVTMMFWYRQQPGQSLTLIATANQGSEATYESGFVIDKFPISRPNLTFSTLTVSNMSPEDSSIYLCSVASVGTGRFEAFFGQGTRLTVV.

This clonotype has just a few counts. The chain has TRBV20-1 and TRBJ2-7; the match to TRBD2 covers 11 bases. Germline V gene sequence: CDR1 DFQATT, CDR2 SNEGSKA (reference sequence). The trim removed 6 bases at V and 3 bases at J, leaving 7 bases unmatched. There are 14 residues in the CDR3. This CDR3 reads CSAATSGAFYEQYV. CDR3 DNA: TGCAGTGCGGCGACTAGCGGGGCCTTCTACGAGCAGTACGTC.

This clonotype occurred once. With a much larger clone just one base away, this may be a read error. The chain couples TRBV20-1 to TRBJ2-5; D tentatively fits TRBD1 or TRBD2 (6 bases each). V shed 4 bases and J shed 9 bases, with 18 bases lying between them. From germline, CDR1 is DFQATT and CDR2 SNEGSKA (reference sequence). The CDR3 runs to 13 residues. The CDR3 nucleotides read TGCAGTGCTAAACAGGGTGGCGGGGAGGCCCAGTACTTC. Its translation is CSAKQGGGEAQYF.

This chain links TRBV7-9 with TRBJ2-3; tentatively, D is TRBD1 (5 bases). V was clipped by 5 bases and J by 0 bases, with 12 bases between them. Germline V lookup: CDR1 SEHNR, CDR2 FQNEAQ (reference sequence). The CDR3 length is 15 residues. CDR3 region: CASSPTQGSTDTQYF. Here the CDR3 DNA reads TGTGCCAGCAGCCCAACCCAGGGAAGCACAGATACGCAGTATTTT.

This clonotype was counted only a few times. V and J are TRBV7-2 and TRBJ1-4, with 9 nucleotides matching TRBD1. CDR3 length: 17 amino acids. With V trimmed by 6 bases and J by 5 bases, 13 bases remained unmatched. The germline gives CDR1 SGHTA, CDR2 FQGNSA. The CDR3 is CASSSSTPTGGNEKLFF. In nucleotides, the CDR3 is TGTGCCAGCAGTTCAAGTACTCCGACAGGGGGAAATGAAAAACTGTTTTTT.

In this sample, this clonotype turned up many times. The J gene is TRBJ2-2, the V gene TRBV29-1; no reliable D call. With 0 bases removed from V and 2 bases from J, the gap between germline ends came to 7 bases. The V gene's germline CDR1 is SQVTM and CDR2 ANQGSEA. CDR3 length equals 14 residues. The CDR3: CSVEDQVNTGELFF. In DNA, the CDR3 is TGCAGCGTTGAAGATCAAGTCAACACCGGGGAGCTGTTTTTT.

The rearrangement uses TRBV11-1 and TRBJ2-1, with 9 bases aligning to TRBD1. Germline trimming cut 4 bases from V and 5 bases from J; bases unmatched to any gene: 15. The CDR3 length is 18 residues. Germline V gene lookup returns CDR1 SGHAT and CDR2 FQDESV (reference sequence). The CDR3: CASSSPFPDRGGNNEQFF. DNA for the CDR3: TGTGCCAGCAGCTCCCCATTTCCTGACAGGGGGGGTAACAATGAGCAGTTCTTC.

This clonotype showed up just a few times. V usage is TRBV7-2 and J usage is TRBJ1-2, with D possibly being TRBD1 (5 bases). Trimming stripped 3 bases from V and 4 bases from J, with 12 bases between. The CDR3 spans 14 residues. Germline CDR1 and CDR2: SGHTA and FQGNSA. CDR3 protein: CASSLGQGPYGYTF. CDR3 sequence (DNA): TGTGCCAGCAGCTTGGGGCAGGGCCCCTATGGCTACACCTTC.

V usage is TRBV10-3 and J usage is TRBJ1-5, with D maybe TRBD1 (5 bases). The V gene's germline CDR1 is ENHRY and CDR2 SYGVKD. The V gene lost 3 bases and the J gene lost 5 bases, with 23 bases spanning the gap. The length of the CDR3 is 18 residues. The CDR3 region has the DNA TGTGCCATCAGTGAAACCGGGGCAGGCCCCTTGCGCCATCAGCCCCAGCATTTT. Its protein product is CAISETGAGPLRHQPQHF.

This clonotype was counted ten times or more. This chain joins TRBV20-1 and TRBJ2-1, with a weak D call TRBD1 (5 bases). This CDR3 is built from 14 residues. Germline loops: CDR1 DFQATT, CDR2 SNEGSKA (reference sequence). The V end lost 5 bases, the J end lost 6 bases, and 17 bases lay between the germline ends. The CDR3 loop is CSAGALRATNEQFF. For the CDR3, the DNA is TGCAGTGCTGGGGCTCTACGTGCGACCAATGAGCAGTTCTTC.